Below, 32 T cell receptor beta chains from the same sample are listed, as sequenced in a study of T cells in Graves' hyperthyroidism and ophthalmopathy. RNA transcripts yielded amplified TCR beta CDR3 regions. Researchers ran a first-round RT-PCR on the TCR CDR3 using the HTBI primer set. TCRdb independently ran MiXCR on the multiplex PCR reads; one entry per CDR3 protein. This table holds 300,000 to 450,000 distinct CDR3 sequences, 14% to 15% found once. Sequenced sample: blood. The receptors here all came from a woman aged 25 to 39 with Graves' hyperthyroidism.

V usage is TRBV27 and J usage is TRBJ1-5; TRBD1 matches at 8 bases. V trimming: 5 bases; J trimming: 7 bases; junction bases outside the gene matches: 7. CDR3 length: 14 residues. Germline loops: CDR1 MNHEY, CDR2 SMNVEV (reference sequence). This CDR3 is CASSTDRGMQPQHF. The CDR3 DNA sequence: TGTGCCAGCAGTACAGACAGGGGCATGCAGCCCCAGCATTTT.

The chain's CDR3 is CASSYSRANEKLFF. For the CDR3, the DNA is TGTGCCAGCAGTTACTCCCGTGCTAATGAAAAACTGTTTTTT. This chain connects TRBV6-5 to TRBJ1-4; no firm D call. CDR3 length: 14 amino acids. With 0 bases removed from V and 3 bases from J, the gap between germline ends came to 5 bases. Germline loops: CDR1 MNHEY, CDR2 SVGAGI.

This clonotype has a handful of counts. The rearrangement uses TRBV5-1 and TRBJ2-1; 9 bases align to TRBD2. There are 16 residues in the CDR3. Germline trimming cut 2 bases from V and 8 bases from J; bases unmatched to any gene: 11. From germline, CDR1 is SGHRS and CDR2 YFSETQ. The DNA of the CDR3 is TGCGCCAGCAGCTTTCGGCTAGCGGGGTGGGGGGATGAGCAGTTCTTC. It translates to CASSFRLAGWGDEQFF.

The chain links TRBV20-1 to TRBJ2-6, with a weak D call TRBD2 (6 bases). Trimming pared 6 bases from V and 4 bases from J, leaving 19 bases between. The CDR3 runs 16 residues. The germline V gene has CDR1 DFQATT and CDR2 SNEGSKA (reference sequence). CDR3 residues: CSAPVRERPGANVLTF. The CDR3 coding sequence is TGCAGTGCGCCTGTACGGGAGCGTCCGGGGGCCAACGTCCTGACTTTC.

Here the CDR3 reads CASSVGTTILGYTF. The DNA for the CDR3 is TGTGCCAGCAGCGTCGGGACAACTATTTTAGGCTACACCTTC. This sequence joins TRBV9 and TRBJ1-2, with D possibly TRBD1 on 6 matching bases. The CDR3 covers 14 residues. The germline V gene encodes CDR1 SGDLS and CDR2 YYNGEE. V was pared by 2 bases and J by 8 bases, with 16 bases between.

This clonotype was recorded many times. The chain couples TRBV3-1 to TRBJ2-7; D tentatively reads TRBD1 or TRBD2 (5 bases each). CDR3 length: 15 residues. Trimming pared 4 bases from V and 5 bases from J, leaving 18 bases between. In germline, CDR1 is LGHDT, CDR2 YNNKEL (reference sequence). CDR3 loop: CASSPDRGGWHEQYF. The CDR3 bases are TGTGCCAGCAGCCCCGATCGTGGGGGATGGCACGAGCAGTACTTC.

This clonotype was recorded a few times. The CDR3 DNA follows: TGTGCCAGCAGTGACTCGAGTCTAGGGAACTATGGCTACACCTTC. Its protein product is CASSDSSLGNYGYTF. The chain combines TRBV6-4 with TRBJ1-2; unclear D gene. The CDR3 is 15 residues long. The V gene lost 0 bases and the J gene lost 2 bases, with 10 bases spanning the gap. Germline V gene sequence: CDR1 MRHNA, CDR2 SNTAGT.

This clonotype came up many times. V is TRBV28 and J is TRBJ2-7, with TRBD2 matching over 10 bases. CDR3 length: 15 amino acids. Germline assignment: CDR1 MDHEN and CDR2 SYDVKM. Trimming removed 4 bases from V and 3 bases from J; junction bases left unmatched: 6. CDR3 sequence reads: CASSSSGSRSYEQYF. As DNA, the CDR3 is TGTGCCAGCAGTTCTAGCGGGAGTAGGAGCTACGAGCAGTACTTC.

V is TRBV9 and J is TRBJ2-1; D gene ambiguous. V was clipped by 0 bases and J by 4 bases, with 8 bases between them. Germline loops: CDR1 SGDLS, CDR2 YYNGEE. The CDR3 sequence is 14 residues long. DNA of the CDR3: TGTGCCAGCAGCGTAGCTCCGGGTTACAATGAGCAGTTCTTC. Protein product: CASSVAPGYNEQFF.

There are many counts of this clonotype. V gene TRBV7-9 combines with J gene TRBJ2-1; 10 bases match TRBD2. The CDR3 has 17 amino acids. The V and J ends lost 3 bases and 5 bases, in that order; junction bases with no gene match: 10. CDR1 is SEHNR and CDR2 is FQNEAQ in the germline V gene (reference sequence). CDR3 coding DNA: TGTGCCAGCAGCTTGGAACCGGCTAGCGGGAGTCACAATGAGCAGTTCTTC. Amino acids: CASSLEPASGSHNEQFF.

This CDR3 reads CASSQVRNYGYTF. The DNA for the CDR3 is TGTGCCAGCAGCCAAGTACGTAACTATGGCTACACCTTC. The rearrangement links TRBV14 to TRBJ1-2; no firm D call. The CDR3 contains 13 residues. Trimming took off 1 base at V and 1 base at J, with 4 bases between the two ends. Germline CDR1 reads SGHDN; CDR2 reads FVKESK.

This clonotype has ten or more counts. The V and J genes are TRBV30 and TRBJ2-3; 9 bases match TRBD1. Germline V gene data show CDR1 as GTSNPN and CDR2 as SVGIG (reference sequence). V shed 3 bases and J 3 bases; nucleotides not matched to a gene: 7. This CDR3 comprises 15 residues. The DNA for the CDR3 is TGTGCCTGGAGAGGAACAGGGGGCCATACAGATACGCAGTATTTT. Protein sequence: CAWRGTGGHTDTQYF.

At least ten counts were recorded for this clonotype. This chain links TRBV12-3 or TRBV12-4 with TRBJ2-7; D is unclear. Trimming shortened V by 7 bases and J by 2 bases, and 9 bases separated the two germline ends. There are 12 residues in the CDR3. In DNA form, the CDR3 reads TGTGCCAGCACTCCGGGTCCCTACGAGCAGTACTTC. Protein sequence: CASTPGPYEQYF.

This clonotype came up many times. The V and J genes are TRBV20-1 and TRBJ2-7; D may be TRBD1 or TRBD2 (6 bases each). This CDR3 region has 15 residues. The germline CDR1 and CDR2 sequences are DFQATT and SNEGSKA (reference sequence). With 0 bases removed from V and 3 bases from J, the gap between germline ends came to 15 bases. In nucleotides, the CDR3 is TGCAGTGCTAGAGATCCTCGGAGGGGGTTCTACGAGCAGTACTTC. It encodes CSARDPRRGFYEQYF.

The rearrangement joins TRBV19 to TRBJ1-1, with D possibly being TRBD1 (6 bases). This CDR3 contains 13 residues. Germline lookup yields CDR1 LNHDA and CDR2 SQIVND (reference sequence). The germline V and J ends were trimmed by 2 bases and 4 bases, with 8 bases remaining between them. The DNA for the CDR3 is TGTGCCAGTAGTATACAAGGGGGCACTGAAGCTTTCTTT. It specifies CASSIQGGTEAFF. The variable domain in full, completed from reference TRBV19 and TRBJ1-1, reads DGGITQSPKYLFRKEGQNVTLSCEQNLNHDAMYWYRQDPGQGLRLIYYSQIVNDFQKGDIAEGYSVSREKKESFPLTVTSAQKNPTAFYLCASSIQGGTEAFFGQGTRLTVV.

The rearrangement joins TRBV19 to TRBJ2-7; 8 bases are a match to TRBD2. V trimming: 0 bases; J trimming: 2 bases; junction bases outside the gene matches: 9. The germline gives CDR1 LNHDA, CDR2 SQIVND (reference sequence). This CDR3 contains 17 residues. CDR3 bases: TGTGCCAGTAGTATAGATCTCCTGGCGGGAGGTACCTACGAGCAGTACTTC. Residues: CASSIDLLAGGTYEQYF.

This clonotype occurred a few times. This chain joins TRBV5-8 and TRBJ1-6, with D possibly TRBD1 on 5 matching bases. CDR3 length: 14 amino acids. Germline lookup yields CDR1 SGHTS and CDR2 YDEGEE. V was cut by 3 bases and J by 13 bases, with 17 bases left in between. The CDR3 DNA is TGTGCCAGCAGCTGGCCGGGACTCATTTTCCCCCTCCACTTT. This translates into CASSWPGLIFPLHF.

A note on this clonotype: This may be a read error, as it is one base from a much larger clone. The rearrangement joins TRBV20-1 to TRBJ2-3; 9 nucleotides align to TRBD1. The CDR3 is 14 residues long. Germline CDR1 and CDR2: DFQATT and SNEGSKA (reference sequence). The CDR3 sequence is CSLTGGRGTDTQYF. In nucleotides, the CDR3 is TGCAGCCTTACAGGGGGCCGTGGCACAGATACGCAGTATTTT.

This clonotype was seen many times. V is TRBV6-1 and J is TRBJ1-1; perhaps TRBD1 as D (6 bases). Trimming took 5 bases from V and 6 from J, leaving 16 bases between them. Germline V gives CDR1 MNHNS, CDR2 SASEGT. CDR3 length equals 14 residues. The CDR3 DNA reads TGTGCCAGCAGTCAAAGGGCAGGGGACCCTGAAGCTTTCTTT. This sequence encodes CASSQRAGDPEAFF.

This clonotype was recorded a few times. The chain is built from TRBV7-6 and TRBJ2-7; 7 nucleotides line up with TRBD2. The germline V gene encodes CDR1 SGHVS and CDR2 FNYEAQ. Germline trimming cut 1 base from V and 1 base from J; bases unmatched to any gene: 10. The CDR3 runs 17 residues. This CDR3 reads CASSLGAGDGLSYEQYF. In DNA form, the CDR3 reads TGTGCCAGCAGCTTAGGGGCGGGGGACGGGTTATCCTACGAGCAGTACTTC.

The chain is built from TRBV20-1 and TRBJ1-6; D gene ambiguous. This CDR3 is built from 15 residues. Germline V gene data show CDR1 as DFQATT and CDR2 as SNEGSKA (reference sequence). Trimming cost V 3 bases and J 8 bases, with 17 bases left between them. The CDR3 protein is CSARTDYFGDSPLHF. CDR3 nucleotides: TGCAGTGCTAGGACGGACTATTTTGGGGATTCACCCCTCCACTTT.

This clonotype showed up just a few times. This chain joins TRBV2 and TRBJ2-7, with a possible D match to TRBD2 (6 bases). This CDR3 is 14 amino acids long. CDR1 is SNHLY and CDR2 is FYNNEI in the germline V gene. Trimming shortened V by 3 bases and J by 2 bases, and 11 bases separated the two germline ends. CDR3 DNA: TGTGCCAGCAGTGATTGGCGGGGCACCTACGAGCAGTACTTC. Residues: CASSDWRGTYEQYF. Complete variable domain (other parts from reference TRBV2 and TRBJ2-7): EPEVTQTPSHQVTQMGQEVILRCVPISNHLYFYWYRQILGQKVEFLVSFYNNEISEKSEIFDDQFSVERPDGSNFTLKIRSTKLEDSAMYFCASSDWRGTYEQYFGPGTRLTVT.

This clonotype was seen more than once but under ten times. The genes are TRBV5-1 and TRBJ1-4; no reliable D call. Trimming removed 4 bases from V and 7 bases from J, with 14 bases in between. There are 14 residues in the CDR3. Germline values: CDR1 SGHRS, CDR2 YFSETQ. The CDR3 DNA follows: TGCGCCAGCAGCCCAGAGGGTCGTAGTGAAAAACTGTTTTTT. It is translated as CASSPEGRSEKLFF.

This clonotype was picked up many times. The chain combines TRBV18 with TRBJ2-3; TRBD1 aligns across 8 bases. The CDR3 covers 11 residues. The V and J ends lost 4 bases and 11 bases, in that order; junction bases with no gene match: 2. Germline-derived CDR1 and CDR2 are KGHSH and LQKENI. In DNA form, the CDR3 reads TGTGCCAGCTCACTACAGGGGGAGCAGTATTTT. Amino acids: CASSLQGEQYF.

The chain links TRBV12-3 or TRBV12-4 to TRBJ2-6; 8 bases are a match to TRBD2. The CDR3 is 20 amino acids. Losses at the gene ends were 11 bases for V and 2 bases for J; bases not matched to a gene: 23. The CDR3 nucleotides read TGTGCCTGTCGCCAAGGGATCCCTGGCGGGAGGTCTGCTGGGGCCAACGTCCTGACTTTC. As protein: CACRQGIPGGRSAGANVLTF.

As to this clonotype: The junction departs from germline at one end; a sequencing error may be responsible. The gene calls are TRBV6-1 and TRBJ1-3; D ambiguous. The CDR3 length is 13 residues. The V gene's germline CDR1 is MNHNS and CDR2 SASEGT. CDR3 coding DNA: TGTGCCAGTGGGAGAGTCTCTGGAAACACCACATATTTT. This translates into CASGRVSGNTTYF.

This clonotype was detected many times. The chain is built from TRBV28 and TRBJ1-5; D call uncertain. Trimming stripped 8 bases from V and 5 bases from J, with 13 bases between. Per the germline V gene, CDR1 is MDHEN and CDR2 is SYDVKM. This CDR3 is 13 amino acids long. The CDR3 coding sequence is TGTGCCAGCCGAATAGTGGGTCATCAGCCCCAGCATTTT. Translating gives CASRIVGHQPQHF.

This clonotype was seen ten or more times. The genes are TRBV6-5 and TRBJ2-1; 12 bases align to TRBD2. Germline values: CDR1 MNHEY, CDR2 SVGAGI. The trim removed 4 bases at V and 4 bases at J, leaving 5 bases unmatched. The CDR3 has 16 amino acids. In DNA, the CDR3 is TGTGCCAGCAGTTTGCAAGGACTAGCGGGATACAATGAGCAGTTCTTC. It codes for CASSLQGLAGYNEQFF.

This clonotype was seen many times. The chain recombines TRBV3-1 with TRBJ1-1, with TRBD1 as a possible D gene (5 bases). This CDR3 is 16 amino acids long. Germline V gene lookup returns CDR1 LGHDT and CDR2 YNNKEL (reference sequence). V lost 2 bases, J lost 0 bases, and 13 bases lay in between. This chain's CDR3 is CASSQLGRPMNTEAFF. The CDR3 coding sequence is TGTGCCAGCAGCCAATTGGGACGGCCCATGAACACTGAAGCTTTCTTT.

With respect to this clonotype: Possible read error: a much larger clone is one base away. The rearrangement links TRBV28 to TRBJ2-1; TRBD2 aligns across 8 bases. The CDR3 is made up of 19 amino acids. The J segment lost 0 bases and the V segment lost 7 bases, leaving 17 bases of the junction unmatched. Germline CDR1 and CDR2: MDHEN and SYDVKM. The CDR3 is CASTTGLAGATTSYNEQFF. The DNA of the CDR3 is TGTGCCAGCACCACGGGTCTAGCGGGCGCAACTACCTCCTACAATGAGCAGTTCTTC.

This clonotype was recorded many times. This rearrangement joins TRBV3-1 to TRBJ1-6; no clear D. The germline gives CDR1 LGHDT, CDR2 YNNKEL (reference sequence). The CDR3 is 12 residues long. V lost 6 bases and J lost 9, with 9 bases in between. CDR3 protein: CASSPPGSPLHF. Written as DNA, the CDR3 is TGTGCCAGCAGTCCCCCAGGTTCACCCCTCCACTTT.

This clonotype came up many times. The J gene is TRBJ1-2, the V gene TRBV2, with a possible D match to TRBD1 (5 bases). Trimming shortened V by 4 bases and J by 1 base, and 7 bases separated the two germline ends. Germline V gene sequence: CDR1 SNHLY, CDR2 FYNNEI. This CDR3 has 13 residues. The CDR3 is CASSARDNYGYTF. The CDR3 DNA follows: TGTGCCAGCAGTGCCAGGGATAACTATGGCTACACCTTC. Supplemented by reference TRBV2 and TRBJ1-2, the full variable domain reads EPEVTQTPSHQVTQMGQEVILRCVPISNHLYFYWYRQILGQKVEFLVSFYNNEISEKSEIFDDQFSVERPDGSNFTLKIRSTKLEDSAMYFCASSARDNYGYTFGSGTRLTVV.